The T cell receptor (beta chain) under discussion was sequenced for a study of cytomegalovirus exposure and HLA in healthy donors (dated by TCRdb to 2016 to 2017). For the study in its entirety: An earlier analysis of some 550 of the donors reported 250 to 300 Gb of sequence data and about 100 million unique TCR beta sequences from some 180 million T cells. HLA typing included class I and class II loci at four-digit resolution. Alongside the repertoire data, information on donor age, sex, ethnicity and CMV serostatus was compiled. Typing coverage differed by locus: A, B, C, DRB1 and DQB1 were typed in roughly 629-640 donors, DQA1 in 500 to 550, DPA1 in 600 to 610, and DPB1 in 472. Because of strong linkage in the cohort, four or five DR-DQ haplotypes were treated as single units for association and clustering. A later genetic analysis used genome-wide SNP genotypes for about three fifths of the roughly 700 donors, treating that subset as a discovery cohort. Along with the roughly 670-subject first cohort, a separate validation cohort of more than 90 different subjects was used. Rather than drawing on any new phenotypic data, the later analysis identified candidate immune exposures from TCR beta sequences and the way those sequences occurred across donors. An early release covering approximately 600 HLA-typed donors comprised approximately 290 gigabases of sequencing data and tens of millions of unique TCR sequences. The study combined high-throughput TCR immunosequencing, statistical association of individual TCRs with disease status, and machine learning to predict cytomegalovirus infection status. The study aimed to test whether signatures of past pathogen exposure could be identified by cataloging public T cell receptors. Among the roughly 410 genotyped donors, approximately 81% belonged to the genetic ancestry cluster associated with self-reported Caucasian donors. Across approximately 420 genotyped donors of the cohort, an average of roughly 250,000 unique TCR beta nucleotide sequences per donor were sequenced, and about a sixth of those sequences were non-productive. The study used immunosequencing to profile the T cell repertoires of around 600 subjects and linked those repertoires to cytomegalovirus serostatus. An earlier analysis of more than 450 of the donors used high-throughput TCR beta sequencing to judge whether each TCR beta V gene segment behaved as functional or pseudogenic. All discovery cohort repertoires had been generated on a single sequencing platform. A later analysis re-analyzed previously published TCR beta repertoires from hundreds of donors and added high-resolution HLA genotyping to study TCR occurrence patterns. The study at large found these results: A few of the identified cytomegalovirus-associated TCR beta chains were confirmed in vitro to be specific for cytomegalovirus antigens. Cytomegalovirus status was reported to be diagnosed by the classifier with high specificity and sensitivity in both the original and validation cohorts. In a later analysis, HLA-associated TCR beta chains were found to be more clonally expanded and to have lower generation probabilities than equally common non-associated chains. According to a later analysis, parvovirus B19, influenza, CMV and Epstein-Barr virus appeared linked to several top co-occurrence clusters. An association between a missense DCLRE1C variant and V-gene and J-gene trimming of TCR beta chains was found in a later genetic analysis and replicated in an independent cohort. According to a later genetic analysis, donors in an Asian-associated ancestry cluster had fewer N-insertions in productive TCRs than the approximately 670-donor mean. Sequencing depth was assumed to be roughly uniform across donors in the presence/absence analyses, though that assumption may not hold. In an earlier analysis of about 600 of the donors, most TCR beta V segments appeared in productive rearrangements about 90% or about 30% of the time, broadly matching IMGT annotations. According to the authors, the approach could potentially be generalized to other disease states and immunological phenotypes. According to a later analysis, TCR association rates differed among HLA loci, with DRB1 alleles showing the most associated TCRs and HLA-C alleles showing the fewest. A later analysis found that most CMV-associated TCR beta chains appeared HLA-restricted, with HLA associations seemingly driven largely by CMV exposure. Across donors, most TCR sequences were observed very rarely, whereas some public TCRs were present in many individuals. A further reported finding was that TCR beta sequences accurately predicted the HLA-A and HLA-B alleles for most subjects in the first cohort. Seventeen rarely observed V segments, including chromosome 9 orphons, were excluded from the earlier analysis of almost 600 of the donors because counts were too low. When HLA alleles, especially DR and DQ, strongly co-occurred, TCR associations were difficult to assign to individual alleles. Correlated functional status among segregating V segments might reflect linkage disequilibrium, but an unknown experimental factor could not be ruled out. Only TCR beta chains were sequenced in this cohort, and the absence of alpha or paired-chain data limited detectable features. A cluster of highly shared sequence variants was judged likely to represent a technical artifact of the sequencing pipeline. The study listed 170 or so TCR beta chains as associated with cytomegalovirus. The only immune exposure information available for the cohort was CMV serostatus. A later analysis associated about 17,000 TCR beta sequences with specific HLA alleles at a false discovery rate of 0.05. Because some donors lacked HLA typing at each locus, the association tests relied only on the typed subset.

As to this clone: Its antigen is currently not known. Base-call qualities are not available, and no considerably larger clone is one nucleotide away.

The cohort was made up of 500 to 850 healthy bone marrow donors. Cohort members were all nominally healthy when sampled, although unrecorded immune exposures were likely present. The donor was CMV seropositive and was included in the group of almost 300 seropositive cohort members. Each donor provided a peripheral blood sample, and peripheral blood mononuclear cells were used for TCR beta sequencing. The Qiagen DNeasy Blood Extraction Kit was used to extract genomic DNA from the blood cell samples. The protocol used for the library was the immunoSEQ multiplex PCR assay. For the multiplex PCR, a mixture combining 60 forward primers for TCR Vbeta segments and 13 reverse primers for TCR Jbeta segments was used. The CDR3 region of rearranged TCR beta genes was amplified from genomic DNA by a multiplex PCR assay. The Illumina HiSeq System was used to sequence the amplified TCR beta libraries as 87-base-pair reads. Regarding the original processing steps: In a later analysis, 70 million to 95 million unique TCR beta chains were counted across the 666 repertoires, and roughly 11 million of these chains were shared by at least two donors. Raw reads were error-corrected and collapsed into unique sequences with a nearest-neighbor algorithm that merged closely related sequences to remove PCR and sequencing errors. Alignment of CDR3 sequences to IMGT reference sequences was used to assign V, D and J gene segments. For a sequence to be retained, a match of at least six nucleotides to both a V gene segment and a J gene segment was required. A rearrangement was called productive if the CDR3 had no stop codons and remained in frame with V and J, and every other rearrangement was called non-productive. Following IMGT convention, CDR3 was defined as the stretch from the second conserved V-encoded cysteine up to the conserved J-encoded phenylalanine. The earlier analysis of about 500 of the donors excluded sequences that lacked an unambiguous match to a single V gene segment. In an earlier analysis of about 590 of the donors, a V segment was called functional when productive rearrangements were above 56.7%, and segregating when the standard deviation between donors exceeded 5%. To diagnose cytomegalovirus status from the catalog of TCR beta chain sequences, a statistical classification framework was built. In a later analysis, V and J genes were assigned by comparing TCR nucleotide sequences against IMGT/GENE-DB human TR gene sequences. A later analysis assigned CDR3 sequences and most-parsimonious VDJ recombination scenarios with the TCRdist pipeline. A later analysis defined each TCR beta chain by its CDR3 amino acid sequence plus V-gene family, and excluded reads lacking a unique V-gene family. In a later analysis, around 650 highly shared, low-generation-probability nucleotide sequences were removed to address suspected cross-contamination and a sequencing artifact. A later analysis calculated a clonal expansion index for each public chain from normalized within-repertoire ranks of inferred template counts. Generation probabilities in a later analysis came from a VDJ recombination model fitted to out-of-frame rearrangements, and those results were checked against IGoR. In a later analysis, TCR-TCR, TCR-HLA and TCR-CMV co-occurrence was scored with hypergeometric tests, and a repertoire-size bias correction was applied to TCR pairs. In a later analysis, false discovery rates were estimated by permuting HLA or CMV assignments 20 times. In a later analysis, co-occurring TCRs were grouped using DBSCAN, with TCRdist sequence similarity added in when clustering inside HLA-allele-positive subsets. Repertoires with fewer than 30,000 or more than 120,000 public chains, plus five repertoires with anomalous nucleotide sharing, were excluded from co-occurrence clustering. TCRdb re-hosts the immuneACCESS table, in-frame sequences only. Its copies lack some clones; in the studies checked, an unresolved V gene accounts for under half of them, and the cause for the rest is not known. The V and J calls and the clone size are those of that table, but D and trimming were determined from the DNA. For this sample there are about 260,000 clones; about four fifths appear just once. The ten largest clones add up to roughly 2% of the sample.

This TCR came from a woman between 35 and 50 years old in good health and CMV-seropositive. Sequencing used PBMCs.

The nucleotide sequence is given as TGTGCCTGGAGTCCCCTAGCGGAGACCCAGTACTTC. This gives the protein CAWSPLAETQYF. The rearranged chain carries TRBV30 and TRBJ2-5, and possibly TRBD2, on 6 matching bases. At the junction V is shortened by 2 bases and J by 5 bases, with 9 bases in between. The CDR3 has 12 amino acids, counting the end cysteine and phenylalanine. Here the CDR3 DNA is all that survives: 36 bases in frame from base 1. CDR1 and CDR2 are drawn from the germline V gene (reference sequence): GTSNPN, SVGIG.